The 21 T cell receptor beta chains below come from one sample, sequenced in a study of beta chain features in type 1 diabetes. Expressed TCRB transcripts were sequenced because the entire RNA isolate underwent reverse transcription. Clones were read by immunoSEQ multiplex PCR, and TCRdb kept only the in-frame ones, dropping some. Of a few hundred thousand clones in the sample, roughly 13% were seen once. These receptors have no known antigen. Overall study results and limits: Within each of all four CD4+ subsets, Type 1 diabetes patients had TCRB CDR3s that were moderately but significantly shorter.

Sequenced: naive CD4+ T cells from blood. The receptor set was obtained from a woman aged 18-30 years with type 1 diabetes.

This clone was recorded a few times. The chain is built from TRBV2 and TRBJ2-1; 8 bases fit TRBD1. V lost 7 bases, J lost 10 bases, and 3 bases stayed unmatched. The CDR3 runs 11 residues. The germline V gene encodes CDR1 SNHLY and CDR2 FYNNEI. Here the CDR3 reads CASNRDREQFF. The DNA of the CDR3 is TGTGCCAGCAACCGGGACAGGGAGCAGTTCTTC.

This clone was seen only a few times. The rearrangement uses TRBV29-1 and TRBJ2-5; 7 bases line up with TRBD1. Germline loops: CDR1 SQVTM, CDR2 ANQGSEA. With 7 bases clipped from V and 5 bases from J, the junction kept 7 bases outside the gene matches. The CDR3 length is 12 residues. CDR3 residues: CSDKQGWETQYF. The CDR3 DNA sequence: TGCAGCGACAAACAGGGGTGGGAGACCCAGTACTTC.

This chain connects TRBV27 to TRBJ2-6; 7 positions agree with TRBD1. This CDR3 region has 18 residues. Trimming took 5 bases from V and 1 from J; bases not matched to a gene: 11. In germline, CDR1 is MNHEY, CDR2 SMNVEV (reference sequence). The CDR3 region has the DNA TGTGCCAGCAGTGTAACAGGGGATAGAGGTTCTGGGGCCAACGTCCTGACTTTC. Translating it yields CASSVTGDRGSGANVLTF.

The sample holds a few counts of this clone. The chain uses TRBV5-4 and TRBJ2-5, with a weak D call TRBD2 (6 bases). The CDR3 runs 13 residues. V lost 7 bases, J lost 5 bases, and 15 bases lay in between. Germline loops: CDR1 SGHNT, CDR2 YYREEE (reference sequence). The CDR3 region has the DNA TGTGCCAGCGGAAACACGGGGAGGGAGACCCAGTACTTC. As protein: CASGNTGRETQYF.

The gene calls are TRBV9 and TRBJ2-1, with 9 bases identical to TRBD2. This CDR3 has 15 amino acids. V trimming: 0 bases; J trimming: 15 bases; junction bases outside the gene matches: 13. CDR1 SGDLS and CDR2 YYNGEE come from the germline V gene. CDR3 in DNA: TGTGCCAGCAGCGTAGGGGGTTGGCGGGAGGGAAGCCGGTTCTTC. Translated, it gives CASSVGGWREGSRFF.

This rearrangement joins TRBV28 to TRBJ2-3; 7 nucleotides align to TRBD1. Germline CDR1 is MDHEN and CDR2 is SYDVKM. The J segment lost 0 bases and the V segment lost 2 bases, leaving 5 bases of the junction unmatched. CDR3 length: 16 amino acids. The CDR3 loop is CASSLTGTASTDTQYF. As DNA, the CDR3 is TGTGCCAGCAGTTTAACCGGGACAGCTAGCACAGATACGCAGTATTTT.

This clone was picked up a small number of times. The genes are TRBV29-1 and TRBJ1-5; no clear D gene. This CDR3 has 13 amino acids. V was trimmed by 4 bases and J by 3 bases, leaving 10 bases between them. Germline assignment: CDR1 SQVTM and CDR2 ANQGSEA. CDR3 loop: CSVVTGFNQPQHF. Here the CDR3 DNA reads TGCAGCGTTGTCACGGGGTTCAATCAGCCCCAGCATTTT.

This chain uses TRBV7-9 with TRBJ2-7; possible D gene TRBD2, 5 bases. The CDR3 totals 12 residues. Germline loops: CDR1 SEHNR, CDR2 FQNEAQ (reference sequence). V dropped 3 bases and J dropped 3 bases, with 6 bases sitting between them. The chain's CDR3 is CASSFGVYEQYF. DNA of the CDR3: TGTGCCAGCAGCTTCGGGGTCTACGAGCAGTACTTC.

This clone was seen a few times. The V gene is TRBV6-6, the J gene TRBJ1-1; 8 bases fit TRBD1. This CDR3 is 16 amino acids long. Losses at the gene ends were 6 bases for V and 1 base for J; bases not matched to a gene: 10. From germline, CDR1 is MNHNY and CDR2 SVGAGI (reference sequence). CDR3 sequence reads: CASRDGQGGGNTEAFF. The CDR3 DNA follows: TGTGCCAGCAGGGACGGACAGGGCGGAGGGAACACTGAAGCTTTCTTT.

The V gene is TRBV4-3, the J gene TRBJ2-7, with TRBD2 matching over 8 bases. CDR1 and CDR2 from the germline V gene are LGHNA and YSLEER. V lost 4 bases and J lost 5; bases outside the gene matches: 4. The CDR3 contains 13 residues. This CDR3 is CASSRRGGDEQYF. The CDR3 DNA is TGCGCCAGCAGCCGCCGGGGGGGAGACGAGCAGTACTTC.

This clone was counted between two and nine times. The genes are TRBV2 and TRBJ2-1; 9 positions agree with TRBD2. This CDR3 spans 17 amino acids. J lost 0 bases, V lost 6 bases, and 9 bases had no gene match. CDR1 and CDR2 from the germline V gene are SNHLY and FYNNEI. This CDR3 is CASSARTSAYSYNEQFF. In DNA, the CDR3 is TGTGCCAGCAGCGCCAGGACTAGCGCATACTCCTACAATGAGCAGTTCTTC.

This clone came up a few times. V usage is TRBV4-1 and J usage is TRBJ2-1; tentatively, D is TRBD1 (5 bases). From germline, CDR1 is MGHRA and CDR2 YSYEKL. V lost 4 bases, J lost 4 bases, and 14 bases lay in between. The length of the CDR3 is 15 residues. The CDR3 here is CASSPTRQRYNEQFF. CDR3 nucleotides: TGCGCCAGCAGCCCAACAAGACAGAGATACAATGAGCAGTTCTTC.

V and J are TRBV2 and TRBJ1-1, with 8 bases fitting TRBD1. The CDR3 has 12 amino acids. Trimming at V came to 11 bases and at J to 3 bases, leaving 5 bases not matched to a gene. Germline V lookup: CDR1 SNHLY, CDR2 FYNNEI. The CDR3 is CAVQGGDTEAFF. CDR3 in DNA: TGTGCCGTACAGGGGGGGGACACTGAAGCTTTCTTT. The full variable domain, in which reference TRBV2 and TRBJ1-1 provide the parts outside the CDR3, is EPEVTQTPSHQVTQMGQEVILRCVPISNHLYFYWYRQILGQKVEFLVSFYNNEISEKSEIFDDQFSVERPDGSNFTLKIRSTKLEDSAMYFCAVQGGDTEAFFGQGTRLTVV.

This clone was seen more than once but under ten times. The V gene is TRBV11-2, the J gene TRBJ2-7, with 7 bases matching TRBD2. The V gene's germline CDR1 is SGHAT and CDR2 FQNNGV. V shed 2 bases and J 1 base; nucleotides not matched to a gene: 11. The CDR3 totals 17 residues. The CDR3 coding sequence is TGTGCCAGCAGCTTAAGGCTTGCGGGGGACGCTTCCTACGAGCAGTACTTC. It encodes CASSLRLAGDASYEQYF.

A few counts support this clone. The gene calls are TRBV7-9 and TRBJ2-4; weak D call: TRBD1 (6 bases). Per the germline V gene, CDR1 is SEHNR and CDR2 is FQNEAQ (reference sequence). V was clipped by 5 bases and J by 6 bases, with 17 bases between them. The CDR3 runs to 15 residues. The CDR3 DNA sequence: TGTGCCAGCAGCCACAGGGCCCCTTTGGGAAACATTCAGTACTTC. This sequence encodes CASSHRAPLGNIQYF.

The chain has TRBV7-6 and TRBJ1-3; tentative D call: TRBD1 (5 bases). The ends were cut back, 3 bases at V and 6 bases at J, with 15 bases in the middle. There are 15 residues in the CDR3. CDR1 and CDR2 (germline): SGHVS, FNYEAQ. The CDR3 spells CASSLRQGPQNTIYF. The CDR3 DNA reads TGTGCCAGCAGCTTGCGGCAGGGTCCCCAAAACACCATATATTTT.

The chain combines TRBV7-2 with TRBJ2-7; D gene ambiguous. Germline V lookup: CDR1 SGHTA, CDR2 FQGNSA. The CDR3 is made up of 12 amino acids. Trimming shortened V by 6 bases and J by 5 bases, and 11 bases separated the two germline ends. Here the CDR3 reads CASSFSRHEQYF. The CDR3 coding sequence is TGTGCCAGCAGTTTTAGCCGCCACGAGCAGTACTTC.

V is TRBV7-2 and J is TRBJ1-1, with unresolved D. From germline, CDR1 is SGHTA and CDR2 FQGNSA. The CDR3 has 10 amino acids. V shed 4 bases and J shed 10 bases, with 7 bases lying between them. The chain's CDR3 is CASSSLRAFF. The CDR3 DNA reads as TGTGCCAGCAGCTCCCTGCGAGCTTTCTTT.

In this sample, this clone turned up a few times. Within the sample, other DNA sequences also encode this same CDR3. This sequence joins TRBV5-1 and TRBJ2-5; 14 positions match TRBD2. Germline trimming cut 3 bases from V and 1 base from J; bases unmatched to any gene: 2. CDR1 is SGHRS and CDR2 is YFSETQ in the germline V gene. The CDR3 runs to 16 residues. CDR3 in DNA: TGCGCCAGCAGCTCAGGACTAGCGGGGGGCCAAGAGACCCAGTACTTC. Its translation is CASSSGLAGGQETQYF.

This clone was counted only a few times. The gene calls are TRBV10-1 and TRBJ1-1; D might be TRBD1 (5 bases). Germline CDR1 is WNHNN and CDR2 is SYGVQD (reference sequence). CDR3 length: 14 amino acids. Trimming removed 5 bases at V and 1 base at J, with 11 bases between. The CDR3, as DNA: TGCGCCAGCAGTCCCAATCAGGGGAACACTGAAGCTTTCTTT. Protein sequence: CASSPNQGNTEAFF.

This clone was detected a few times. The V call is TRBV2, the J call TRBJ1-6, with D possibly TRBD1 on 5 matching bases. There are 14 residues in the CDR3. V was shortened by 0 bases and J by 7 bases, with 7 bases between the two germline ends. Germline-derived CDR1 and CDR2 are SNHLY and FYNNEI. CDR3 DNA sequence: TGTGCCAGCAGTGAAGCGCAGGGAAATTCACCCCTCCACTTT. Translated, it gives CASSEAQGNSPLHF. Full variable domain (missing parts from reference TRBV2 and TRBJ1-6): EPEVTQTPSHQVTQMGQEVILRCVPISNHLYFYWYRQILGQKVEFLVSFYNNEISEKSEIFDDQFSVERPDGSNFTLKIRSTKLEDSAMYFCASSEAQGNSPLHFGNGTRLTVT.